This TCR beta chain was obtained from a study of CD8+CD57+ T cells in acquired aplastic anemia. Notes on the study in general: It was found that more than 25 CD8+ CDR3 sequences were shared between patients and controls. Patient and control CD8+ Simpson's diversity was not significantly different.

As concerns this clonotype: No antigen is known for it.

V lost 1 base and J 5 bases, leaving 16 bases between the germline ends. Per the germline V gene, CDR1 is DFQATT and CDR2 is SNEGSKA (reference sequence). CDR3 length: 15 amino acids. The template for TCR beta VDJ and CDR3 sequence profiling was genomic DNA. TCRdb analysed the reads with MiXCR anew, one entry per CDR3 protein. Of 150,000 to 200,000 distinct CDR3 sequences in the sample, around 65% were seen once. Sequencing was done on a sample of sorted CD4+, CD8+, or CD8+CD57+ T cells (not recorded which) from PBMCs. The sequence came from a human donor with severe aplastic anemia or a healthy control (not recorded which). The V gene is TRBV20-1, the J gene TRBJ2-3; D is unclear. CDR3 coding DNA: TGCAGTGCTAGAGGTGGTAAGGGTCTTAAAGATACGCAGTATTTT. Its translation: CSARGGKGLKDTQYF.